The 23 T cell receptor beta chains reported below all come from one sample, sequenced in a study of shared clonotypes between healthy human individuals. Only in-frame clones appear in the TCRdb table, and some are missing; sequencing was by immunoSEQ multiplex PCR. This table has 190,000 or so clones, 85% to 95% appearing once. Material: naive CD4+ T cells sorted from blood. Subset defined: CD45RA+ positively selected. The receptors derive from a woman in her 30s in good health.

The genes are TRBV7-9 and TRBJ2-7, with D hard to call. Deletions cut 3 bases from V and 3 bases from J, with 12 bases between. Germline V gives CDR1 SEHNR, CDR2 FQNEAQ (reference sequence). The CDR3 is 14 residues long. This chain's CDR3 is CASSFRRGNYEQYF. For the CDR3, the DNA is TGTGCCAGCAGCTTCCGTAGAGGCAACTACGAGCAGTACTTC.

The chain recombines TRBV28 with TRBJ2-3; D remains unclear. Trimming cost V 5 bases and J 4 bases, with 16 bases left between them. Germline-derived CDR1 and CDR2 are MDHEN and SYDVKM. The CDR3 sequence is 15 residues long. CDR3 DNA: TGTGCCAGCAGTCAAAGTCCCAAGGGTCCAGATACGCAGTATTTT. Protein sequence: CASSQSPKGPDTQYF.

The table lists this clone with a count of one. The chain couples TRBV6-5 to TRBJ1-1; maybe TRBD1 (6 bases). CDR3 length: 15 residues. Germline loops: CDR1 MNHEY, CDR2 SVGAGI. V was pared by 6 bases and J by 1 base, with 15 bases between. The CDR3 nucleotides are TGTGCCAGCAGACCTCCCGGGGGCTGGAACACTGAAGCTTTCTTT. Amino acid sequence: CASRPPGGWNTEAFF.

The chain carries TRBV10-2 and TRBJ1-1; possibly TRBD1 for D (6 bases). Trimming shortened V by 0 bases and J by 1 base, and 15 bases separated the two germline ends. The CDR3 runs 17 residues. CDR1 and CDR2 (germline): WSHSY, SAAADI. CDR3 sequence (DNA): TGCGCCAGCAGTGAGTCGTGGAAGGGGGTTAAGAACACTGAAGCTTTCTTT. Its protein product is CASSESWKGVKNTEAFF.

This sequence joins TRBV5-1 and TRBJ1-1, with unresolved D. Per the germline V gene, CDR1 is SGHRS and CDR2 is YFSETQ. The CDR3 totals 16 residues. Trimming shortened V by 0 bases and J by 0 bases, and 12 bases separated the two germline ends. CDR3 protein: CASSLVAGPLNTEAFF. The CDR3 bases are TGCGCCAGCAGCTTGGTAGCAGGCCCCTTGAACACTGAAGCTTTCTTT.

The chain links TRBV5-6 to TRBJ2-1; D gene ambiguous. Germline CDR1 and CDR2: SGHDT and YYEEEE. CDR3 length: 12 amino acids. V was clipped by 0 bases and J by 5 bases, with 3 bases between them. This CDR3 reads CASSLGHNEQFF. The CDR3 DNA reads as TGTGCCAGCAGCTTGGGGCACAATGAGCAGTTCTTC.

The chain couples TRBV4-2 to TRBJ1-5; D unresolved. Germline CDR1 LGHNA, CDR2 YNFKEQ. The CDR3 covers 16 residues. Trimming shortened V by 0 bases and J by 2 bases, and 11 bases separated the two germline ends. In nucleotides, the CDR3 is TGTGCCAGCAGCCAAGATCTCGGGCAGGGCAATCAGCCCCAGCATTTT. This codes for CASSQDLGQGNQPQHF.

This clone has just one count. The V and J genes are TRBV5-8 and TRBJ1-5; D is undetermined. This CDR3 is 14 amino acids long. Deletions cut 0 bases from V and 7 bases from J, with 11 bases between. Germline V lookup: CDR1 SGHTS, CDR2 YDEGEE. The CDR3: CASSLALLGQPQHF. The CDR3 coding sequence is TGTGCCAGCAGCTTGGCACTACTAGGACAGCCCCAGCATTTT.

The chain links TRBV6-5 to TRBJ2-7; TRBD1 might be the D (5 bases). The CDR3 loop spans 15 amino acids. Trimming removed 0 bases from V and 4 bases from J, with 13 bases in between. Germline V gene lookup returns CDR1 MNHEY and CDR2 SVGAGI. The CDR3 spells CASSYSMQGRYEQYF. The CDR3 coding sequence is TGTGCCAGCAGTTACTCGATGCAGGGCAGGTACGAGCAGTACTTC.

The genes are TRBV6-4 and TRBJ1-1; D is uncertain. The germline gives CDR1 MRHNA, CDR2 SNTAGT. Trimming left V 3 bases short and J 6 bases short, with 11 bases between. This CDR3 region has 13 residues. The CDR3 DNA sequence: TGTGCCAGCAGTGAGCAGCCCGACGCTGAAGCTTTCTTT. Its translation: CASSEQPDAEAFF.

This clone was found a few times. V and J are TRBV19 and TRBJ1-4, with D uncertain. Per the germline V gene, CDR1 is LNHDA and CDR2 is SQIVND (reference sequence). V lost 3 bases and J lost 3, with 8 bases in between. This CDR3 has 14 residues. CDR3 nucleotides: TGTGCCAGTAGTATGGGCAGGCCTAATGAAAAACTGTTTTTT. Its translation: CASSMGRPNEKLFF.

The gene calls are TRBV14 and TRBJ2-5; D gene uncertain. Per the germline V gene, CDR1 is SGHDN and CDR2 is FVKESK. The CDR3 runs to 12 residues. Between the trimmed V and J ends, which lost 4 bases and 3 bases, there was a span of 6 bases. The CDR3 loop is CASSLAEETQYF. The CDR3, as DNA: TGTGCCAGCAGCCTGGCGGAAGAGACCCAGTACTTC. The full variable domain, rest sourced from reference TRBV14 and TRBJ2-5, is EAGVTQFPSHSVIEKGQTVTLRCDPISGHDNLYWYRRVMGKEIKFLLHFVKESKQDESGMPNNRFLAERTGGTYSTLKVQPAELEDSGVYFCASSLAEETQYFGPGTRLLVL.

The chain recombines TRBV5-1 with TRBJ1-2; D is unclear. The V and J ends lost 0 bases and 0 bases respectively, with 9 bases between them. CDR3 length: 15 amino acids. Germline CDR1 reads SGHRS; CDR2 reads YFSETQ. DNA of the CDR3: TGCGCCAGCAGCTTGGGTGCAGTAGCTAACTATGGCTACACCTTC. Amino acid sequence: CASSLGAVANYGYTF.

This clone was counted a single time. The J gene is TRBJ1-1, the V gene TRBV7-9; TRBD1 aligns across 10 bases. The CDR3 runs 14 residues. Germline CDR1 reads SEHNR; CDR2 reads FQNEAQ (reference sequence). After removal of 5 bases from V and 3 bases from J, the junction contained 3 bases not matched to a gene. CDR3 region: CASSIGQGDTEAFF. The CDR3 nucleotides are TGTGCCAGCAGCATCGGACAGGGGGACACTGAAGCTTTCTTT.

The rearrangement joins TRBV5-1 to TRBJ2-5; 10 nucleotides line up with TRBD2. Matching the DNA end better, TRBJ2-7 makes the J call doubtful. This CDR3 is built from 18 residues. From germline, CDR1 is SGHRS and CDR2 YFSETQ. The CDR3 sequence is CASSLAVASGSVAYEQYF. DNA of the CDR3: TGCGCCAGCAGCTTGGCCGTGGCTAGCGGGAGTGTCGCCTACGAGCAGTACTTC.

This clone turned up a few times. The chain carries TRBV28 and TRBJ1-5; no reliable D call. Trimming cost V 11 bases and J 3 bases, with 17 bases left between them. This CDR3 is built from 14 residues. CDR1 MDHEN and CDR2 SYDVKM come from the germline V gene. CDR3 sequence (DNA): TGTGCCGGCACCCGAACCGGGGACAATCAGCCCCAGCATTTT. It translates to CAGTRTGDNQPQHF.

The genes are TRBV2 and TRBJ1-1, with 10 bases identical to TRBD1. The CDR3 totals 13 residues. Germline V gene sequence: CDR1 SNHLY, CDR2 FYNNEI. V shed 7 bases and J 4 bases; nucleotides not matched to a gene: 3. This CDR3 is CASIGTGATEAFF. The CDR3, as DNA: TGTGCCAGCATTGGGACAGGGGCCACTGAAGCTTTCTTT.

The V call is TRBV27, the J call TRBJ1-2, with D tentatively TRBD1 (5 bases). Germline CDR1 reads MNHEY; CDR2 reads SMNVEV (reference sequence). V was pared by 5 bases and J by 5 bases, with 12 bases between. The CDR3 loop spans 13 amino acids. CDR3 in amino acids: CASSPAGGYGYTF. CDR3 in DNA: TGTGCCAGCAGTCCCGCCGGGGGTTATGGCTACACCTTC.

The V gene is TRBV28, the J gene TRBJ1-4, with D perhaps matching TRBD1 (5 bases). Germline values: CDR1 MDHEN, CDR2 SYDVKM. The CDR3 is 15 residues long. Trimming took 9 bases from V and 8 from J, leaving 22 bases between them. The CDR3 reads CASGLAGPPSEKLFF. The CDR3 DNA follows: TGTGCCAGTGGACTTGCGGGGCCGCCCTCCGAAAAACTGTTTTTT. Full variable domain (remainder filled in from reference TRBV28 and TRBJ1-4): DVKVTQSSRYLVKRTGEKVFLECVQDMDHENMFWYRQDPGLGLRLIYFSYDVKMKEKGDIPEGYSVSREKKERFSLILESASTNQTSMYLCASGLAGPPSEKLFFGSGTQLSVL.

The V gene is TRBV18, the J gene TRBJ1-2; unclear D gene. CDR1 is KGHSH and CDR2 is LQKENI in the germline V gene. The CDR3 is 15 residues long. V lost 4 bases to trimming and J lost 0 bases, with 12 bases between them. Written as DNA, the CDR3 is TGTGCCAGCTCACTAACAGATTTAGCTAACTATGGCTACACCTTC. Its translation: CASSLTDLANYGYTF.

This chain links TRBV18 with TRBJ2-1; the D is unclear. V was clipped by 4 bases and J by 5 bases, with 15 bases between them. The length of the CDR3 is 15 residues. Germline-derived CDR1 and CDR2 are KGHSH and LQKENI. This chain's CDR3 is CASSLRTGGDNEQFF. The CDR3 DNA reads as TGTGCCAGCTCACTCCGCACGGGTGGCGACAATGAGCAGTTCTTC.

This chain links TRBV7-8 with TRBJ2-7; 9 nucleotides match TRBD2. Trimming at V came to 6 bases and at J to 4 bases, leaving 13 bases not matched to a gene. Germline CDR1 and CDR2: SGHVS and FQNEAQ. There are 16 residues in the CDR3. CDR3 nucleotide sequence: TGTGCCAGCAGTCCCACGAGGGTAGCGGGAGCTTACGAGCAGTACTTC. This encodes CASSPTRVAGAYEQYF.

The chain joins TRBV6-5 to TRBJ2-7; 11 bases agree with TRBD2. CDR3 size: 15 residues. Germline V gives CDR1 MNHEY, CDR2 SVGAGI. J lost 4 bases, V lost 2 bases, and 4 bases had no gene match. CDR3 DNA sequence: TGTGCCAGCAGTTACGGTGGGACTAGCGGTTACGAGCAGTACTTC. Translating gives CASSYGGTSGYEQYF.